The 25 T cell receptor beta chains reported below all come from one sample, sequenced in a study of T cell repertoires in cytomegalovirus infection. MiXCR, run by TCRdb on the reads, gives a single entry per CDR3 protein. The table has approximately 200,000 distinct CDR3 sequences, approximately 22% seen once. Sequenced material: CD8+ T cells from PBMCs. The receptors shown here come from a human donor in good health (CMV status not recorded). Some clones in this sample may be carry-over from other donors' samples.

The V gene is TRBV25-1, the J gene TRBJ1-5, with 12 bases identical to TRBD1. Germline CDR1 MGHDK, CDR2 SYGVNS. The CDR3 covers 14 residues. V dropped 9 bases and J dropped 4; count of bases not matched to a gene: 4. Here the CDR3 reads CASGTGGINQPQHF. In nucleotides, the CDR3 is TGTGCCAGTGGGACAGGGGGCATAAATCAGCCCCAGCATTTT.

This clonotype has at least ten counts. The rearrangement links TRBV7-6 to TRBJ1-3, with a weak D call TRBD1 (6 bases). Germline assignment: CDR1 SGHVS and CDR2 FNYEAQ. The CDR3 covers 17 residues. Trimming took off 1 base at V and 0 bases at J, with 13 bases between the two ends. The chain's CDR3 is CASSLGDQGYSGNTIYF. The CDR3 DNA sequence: TGTGCCAGCAGCTTAGGAGACCAGGGGTACTCTGGAAACACCATATATTTT. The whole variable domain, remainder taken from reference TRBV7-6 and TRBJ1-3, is GAGVSQSPRYKVTKRGQDVALRCDPISGHVSLYWYRQALGQGPEFLTYFNYEAQQDKSGLPNDRFSAERPEGSISTLTIQRTEQRDSAMYRCASSLGDQGYSGNTIYFGEGSWLTVV.

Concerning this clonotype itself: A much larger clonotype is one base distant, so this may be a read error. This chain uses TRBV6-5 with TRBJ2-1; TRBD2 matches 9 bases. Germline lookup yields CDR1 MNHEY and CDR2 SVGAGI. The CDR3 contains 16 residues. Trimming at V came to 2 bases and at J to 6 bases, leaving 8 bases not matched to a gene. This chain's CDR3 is CASSYVAGAPFNEQFF. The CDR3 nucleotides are TGTGCCAGCAGTTACGTAGCGGGGGCCCCATTCAATGAGCAGTTCTTC.

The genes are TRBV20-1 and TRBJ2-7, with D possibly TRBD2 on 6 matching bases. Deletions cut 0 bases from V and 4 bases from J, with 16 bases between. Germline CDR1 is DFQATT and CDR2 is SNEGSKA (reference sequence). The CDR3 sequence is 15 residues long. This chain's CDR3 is CSARDVRGVGYEQYF. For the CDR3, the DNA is TGCAGTGCTAGAGATGTTCGCGGGGTGGGATACGAGCAGTACTTC.

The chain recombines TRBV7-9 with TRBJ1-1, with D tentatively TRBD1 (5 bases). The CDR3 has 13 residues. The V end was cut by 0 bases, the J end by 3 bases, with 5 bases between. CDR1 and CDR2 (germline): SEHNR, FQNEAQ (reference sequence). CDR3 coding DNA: TGTGCCAGCAGCTTAGCAGGGGACACTGAAGCTTTCTTT. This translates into CASSLAGDTEAFF.

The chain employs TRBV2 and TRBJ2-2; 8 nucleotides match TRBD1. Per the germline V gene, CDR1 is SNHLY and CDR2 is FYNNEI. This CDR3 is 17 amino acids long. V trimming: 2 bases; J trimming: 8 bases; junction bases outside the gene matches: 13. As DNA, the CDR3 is TGTGCCAGCAGTGAATCCGTAGGGACAGGATCTCTTGGGGAGCTGTTTTTT. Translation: CASSESVGTGSLGELFF.

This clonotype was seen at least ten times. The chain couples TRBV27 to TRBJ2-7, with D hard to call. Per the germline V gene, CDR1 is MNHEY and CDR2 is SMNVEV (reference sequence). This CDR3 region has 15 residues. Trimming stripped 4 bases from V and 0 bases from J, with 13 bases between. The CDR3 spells CASSSSLALSYEQYF. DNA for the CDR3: TGTGCCAGCAGTTCCTCGCTGGCCCTCTCCTACGAGCAGTACTTC.

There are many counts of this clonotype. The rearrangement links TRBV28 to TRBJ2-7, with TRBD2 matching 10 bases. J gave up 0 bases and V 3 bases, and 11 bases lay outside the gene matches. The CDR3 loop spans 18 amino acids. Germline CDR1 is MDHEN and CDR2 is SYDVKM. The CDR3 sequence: CASSFEGSSGGSSYEQYF. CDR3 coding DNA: TGTGCCAGCAGTTTCGAGGGCTCTAGCGGGGGTAGCTCCTACGAGCAGTACTTC.

CDR3 DNA: TGCAGCGGGGCAGGGAAGTGGGACACAGATACGCAGTATTTT. It specifies CSGAGKWDTDTQYF. This chain joins TRBV29-1 and TRBJ2-3; a possible D gene is TRBD1 (5 bases). The CDR3 totals 14 residues. Trimming shortened V by 7 bases and J by 2 bases, and 16 bases separated the two germline ends. The germline CDR1 and CDR2 sequences are SQVTM and ANQGSEA.

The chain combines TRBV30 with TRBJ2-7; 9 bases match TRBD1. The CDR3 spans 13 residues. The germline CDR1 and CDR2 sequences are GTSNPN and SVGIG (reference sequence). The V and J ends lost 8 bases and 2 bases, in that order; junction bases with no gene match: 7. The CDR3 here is CANRDRETYEQYF. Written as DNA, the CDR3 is TGTGCCAACCGGGACAGGGAGACCTACGAGCAGTACTTC.

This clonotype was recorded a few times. The DNA of the CDR3 is TGTGCCAGCAGCTACCCGGGACTTTTGTACGAGCAGTACTTC. This translates into CASSYPGLLYEQYF. This sequence joins TRBV11-2 and TRBJ2-7; the D gene is possibly TRBD2 (6 bases). The CDR3 has 14 amino acids. V lost 4 bases and J 4 bases, leaving 14 bases between the germline ends. The germline gives CDR1 SGHAT, CDR2 FQNNGV.

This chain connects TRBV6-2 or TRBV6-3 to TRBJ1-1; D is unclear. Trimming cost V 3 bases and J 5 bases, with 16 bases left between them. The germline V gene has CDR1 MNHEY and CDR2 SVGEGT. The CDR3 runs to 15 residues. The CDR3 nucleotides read TGTGCCAGCAGTTATGAGGTAGCCTCCGGGACTGAAGCTTTCTTT. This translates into CASSYEVASGTEAFF.

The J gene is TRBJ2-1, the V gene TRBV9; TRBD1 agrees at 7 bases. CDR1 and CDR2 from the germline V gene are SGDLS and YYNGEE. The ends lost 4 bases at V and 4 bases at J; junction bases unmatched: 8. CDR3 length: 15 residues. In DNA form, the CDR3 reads TGTGCCAGCAGCCCGCGACAGGGTTCGTACAATGAGCAGTTCTTC. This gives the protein CASSPRQGSYNEQFF.

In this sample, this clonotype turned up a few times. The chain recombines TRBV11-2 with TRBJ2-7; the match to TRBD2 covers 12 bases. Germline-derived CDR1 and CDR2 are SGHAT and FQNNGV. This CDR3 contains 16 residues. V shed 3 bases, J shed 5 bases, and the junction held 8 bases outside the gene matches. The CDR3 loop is CASSFQLAGGVNEQYF. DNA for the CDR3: TGTGCCAGCAGCTTTCAACTAGCGGGGGGAGTAAACGAGCAGTACTTC.

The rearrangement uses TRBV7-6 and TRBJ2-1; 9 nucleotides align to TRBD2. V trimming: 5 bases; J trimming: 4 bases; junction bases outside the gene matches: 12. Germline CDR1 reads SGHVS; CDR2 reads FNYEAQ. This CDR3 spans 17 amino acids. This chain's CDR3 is CASSPHGASGVYNEQFF. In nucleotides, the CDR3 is TGTGCCAGCAGCCCCCACGGAGCTAGCGGGGTTTACAATGAGCAGTTCTTC.

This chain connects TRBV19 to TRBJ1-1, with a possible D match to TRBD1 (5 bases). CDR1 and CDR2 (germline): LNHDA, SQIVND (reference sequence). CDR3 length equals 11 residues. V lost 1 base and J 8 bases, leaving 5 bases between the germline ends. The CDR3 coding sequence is TGTGCCAGTAGTATAGGGGACGAAGCTTTCTTT. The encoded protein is CASSIGDEAFF. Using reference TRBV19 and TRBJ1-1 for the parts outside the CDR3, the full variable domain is DGGITQSPKYLFRKEGQNVTLSCEQNLNHDAMYWYRQDPGQGLRLIYYSQIVNDFQKGDIAEGYSVSREKKESFPLTVTSAQKNPTAFYLCASSIGDEAFFGQGTRLTVV.

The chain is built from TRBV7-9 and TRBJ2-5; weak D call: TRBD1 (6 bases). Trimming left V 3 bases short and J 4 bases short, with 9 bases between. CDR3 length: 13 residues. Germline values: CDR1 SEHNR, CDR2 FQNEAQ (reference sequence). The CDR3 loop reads CASSFGRGETQYF. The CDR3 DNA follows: TGTGCCAGCAGCTTCGGCAGGGGAGAGACCCAGTACTTC.

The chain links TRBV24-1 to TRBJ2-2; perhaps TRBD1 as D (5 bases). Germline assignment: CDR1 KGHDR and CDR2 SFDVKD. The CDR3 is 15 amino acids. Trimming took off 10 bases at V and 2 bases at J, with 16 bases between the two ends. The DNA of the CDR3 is TGTGCCACGGGTACCAGGGCCAGAAACACCGGGGAGCTGTTTTTT. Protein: CATGTRARNTGELFF.

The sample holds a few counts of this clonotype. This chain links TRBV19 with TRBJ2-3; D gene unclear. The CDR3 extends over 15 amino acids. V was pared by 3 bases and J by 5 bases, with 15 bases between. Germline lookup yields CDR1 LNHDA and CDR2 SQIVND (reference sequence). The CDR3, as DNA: TGTGCCAGTAGTATTACCCCCAACGCTGTAGATACGCAGTATTTT. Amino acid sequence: CASSITPNAVDTQYF.

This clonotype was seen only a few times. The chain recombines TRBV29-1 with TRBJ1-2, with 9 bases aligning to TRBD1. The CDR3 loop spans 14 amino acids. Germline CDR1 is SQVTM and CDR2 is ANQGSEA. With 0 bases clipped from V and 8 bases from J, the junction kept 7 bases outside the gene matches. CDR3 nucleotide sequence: TGCAGCGTTGAAGAGTTAGACAGGGGGAAAGGCTACACCTTC. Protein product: CSVEELDRGKGYTF.

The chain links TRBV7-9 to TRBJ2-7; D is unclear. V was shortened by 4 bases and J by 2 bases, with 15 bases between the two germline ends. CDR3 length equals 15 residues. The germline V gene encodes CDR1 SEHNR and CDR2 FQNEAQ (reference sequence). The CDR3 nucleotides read TGTGCCAGCAGCTCCCCTCTGGTCGAGGCCTACGAGCAGTACTTC. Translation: CASSSPLVEAYEQYF.

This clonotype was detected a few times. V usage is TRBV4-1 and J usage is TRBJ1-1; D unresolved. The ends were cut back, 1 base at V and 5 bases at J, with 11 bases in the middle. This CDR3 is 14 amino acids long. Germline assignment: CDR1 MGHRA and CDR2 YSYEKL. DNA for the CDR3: TGCGCCAGCAGCCAAGCAGAGGGAATAACTGAAGCTTTCTTT. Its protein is CASSQAEGITEAFF.

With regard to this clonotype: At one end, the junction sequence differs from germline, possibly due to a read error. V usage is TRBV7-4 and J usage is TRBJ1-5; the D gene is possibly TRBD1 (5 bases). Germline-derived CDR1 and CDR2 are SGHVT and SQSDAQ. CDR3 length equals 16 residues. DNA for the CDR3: TGTGCCAGCAGCGATCGGAGGGGCGGATACAATCAGCGCCAGCATTTT. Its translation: CASSDRRGGYNQRQHF.

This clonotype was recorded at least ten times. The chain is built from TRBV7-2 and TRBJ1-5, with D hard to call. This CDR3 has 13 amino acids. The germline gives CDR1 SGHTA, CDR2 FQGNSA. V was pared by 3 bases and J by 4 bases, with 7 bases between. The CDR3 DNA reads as TGTGCCAGCAGCTTGAAGGGAAATCAGCCCCAGCATTTT. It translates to CASSLKGNQPQHF.

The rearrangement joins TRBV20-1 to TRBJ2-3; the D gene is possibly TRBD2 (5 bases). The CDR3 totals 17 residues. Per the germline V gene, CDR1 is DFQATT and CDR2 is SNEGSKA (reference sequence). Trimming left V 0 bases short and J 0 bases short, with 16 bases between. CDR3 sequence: CSARETLGAKSTDTQYF. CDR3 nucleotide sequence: TGCAGTGCTAGAGAGACTTTGGGAGCGAAAAGCACAGATACGCAGTATTTT.